Listed below are T cell receptor beta chains from one sample, sequenced in a study of cytomegalovirus exposure and HLA in healthy donors. Assay: immunoSEQ multiplex PCR; the TCRdb copy retains only in-frame clones and omits some. The sample yields roughly 130,000 clones, more than 80% seen once. The sequencing sample was made of PBMCs. Receptor source: a young man in good health and CMV-seronegative. Both conserved end residues are part of each CDR3. D genes are given only for firm matches.

CDR3aa | CDR3nt | d_gene | j_gene | v_gene
CASSSGLAGALYEQYF | TGTGCCAGCAGCTCCGGACTAGCGGGAGCCCTATACGAGCAGTACTTC | TRBD2 | TRBJ2-7 | TRBV5-4
CASSFPGDSGKGYNEQFF | TGTGCCAGCAGCTTTCCAGGGGATAGCGGGAAAGGCTACAATGAGCAGTTCTTC | TRBD2 | TRBJ2-1 | TRBV11-3
CASSKDRDYGYTF | TGTGCCAGTAGTAAGGACAGAGACTATGGCTACACCTTC | . | TRBJ1-2 | TRBV19
CASSPTGPYQPQHF | TGTGCCAGCAGTCCGACAGGGCCCTATCAGCCCCAGCATTTT | TRBD1 | TRBJ1-5 | TRBV27
CASSGTAYEQYF | TGTGCCAGCAGTGGGACAGCCTACGAGCAGTACTTC | TRBD1 | TRBJ2-7 | TRBV28
CASSLGGGDEQYF | TGTGCCAGCAGCTTAGGAGGGGGGGACGAGCAGTACTTC | . | TRBJ2-7 | TRBV7-2
CASSYSGTAYNEQFF | TGTGCCAGCAGTTACTCTGGGACAGCGTACAATGAGCAGTTCTTC | TRBD1 | TRBJ2-1 | TRBV6-5
CASSLTSGSAGELFF | TGTGCCAGCAGCTTGACTAGCGGGAGCGCCGGGGAGCTGTTTTTT | TRBD2 | TRBJ2-2 | TRBV7-2
CASSSFGHSNQPQHF | TGTGCCAGCAGCTCGTTTGGCCATAGCAATCAGCCCCAGCATTTT | . | TRBJ1-5 | TRBV7-9
CASSSGTVPYEQYF | TGCGCCAGCAGCTCCGGGACAGTACCCTACGAGCAGTACTTC | TRBD1 | TRBJ2-7 | TRBV5-1